The 9 T cell receptor beta chains below all came from one sample that was sequenced in a study of technical replicates of blood from a few donors (TCRdb year 2017). Receptor amplification or capture employed the immunoSEQ multiplex PCR assay. Imported from immuneACCESS, the table was reduced by TCRdb to in-frame sequences with V and J called. These copies leave out some clones; in studies compared against another copy, an unresolved V gene accounts for under half, and the cause of the remainder is not known. In all, the sample holds around 98,000 clones, and approximately 94% of those were seen once. Clones ranked in the top ten supply over 0.2% of the sample. The source material was T cells isolated from PBMCs. These receptors originate from a human donor in good health.

This clone occurred once. This chain links TRBV7-8 with TRBJ2-2; tentative D call: TRBD2 (6 bases). V lost 4 bases, J lost 5 bases, and 17 bases lay in between. Germline CDR1 reads SGHVS; CDR2 reads FQNEAQ. This CDR3 contains 16 residues. CDR3 sequence: CASSSGVLVETGELFF. The CDR3 DNA is TGTGCCAGCAGCTCGGGGGTACTAGTCGAAACCGGGGAGCTGTTTTTT.

The V and J genes are TRBV5-1 and TRBJ2-2; D is perhaps TRBD2 (5 bases). V lost 2 bases, J lost 2 bases, and 10 bases lay in between. Per germline, CDR1 SGHRS and CDR2 YFSETQ. This CDR3 is built from 15 residues. This chain's CDR3 is CASSLIGGNTGELFF. CDR3 nucleotide sequence: TGCGCCAGCAGCTTAATCGGAGGAAACACCGGGGAGCTGTTTTTT.

V and J are TRBV28 and TRBJ2-3; 8 nucleotides align to TRBD2. CDR3 length: 16 residues. The V segment lost 5 bases and the J segment 5 bases; nucleotides outside the gene matches: 12. Germline-derived CDR1 and CDR2 are MDHEN and SYDVKM. Here the CDR3 DNA reads TGTGCCAGCAGTCCCGAGGGGCGGGAGGTGAAAGATACGCAGTATTTT. This encodes CASSPEGREVKDTQYF.

J is TRBJ2-7 and V is TRBV20-1; D not certain. The CDR3 spans 11 residues. The ends were cut back, 5 bases at V and 6 bases at J, with 11 bases in the middle. Germline CDR1 and CDR2: DFQATT and SNEGSKA (reference sequence). The chain's CDR3 is CSAPSRGEQYF. CDR3 nucleotides: TGCAGTGCTCCTTCTAGAGGCGAGCAGTACTTC.

The chain has TRBV6-5 and TRBJ2-6, with D tentatively TRBD1 (6 bases). This CDR3 comprises 16 residues. Germline CDR1 reads MNHEY; CDR2 reads SVGAGI. V lost 4 bases and J 2 bases, leaving 12 bases between the germline ends. The CDR3 DNA follows: TGTGCCAGCAGTTTCCACAGGGTTCCTGGGGCCAACGTCCTGACTTTC. It codes for CASSFHRVPGANVLTF.

Points on this clone: Other DNA sequences of this sample code for an identical CDR3. The chain couples TRBV7-9 to TRBJ2-7; weak D call: TRBD2 (5 bases). Germline CDR1 reads SEHNR; CDR2 reads FQNEAQ (reference sequence). Trimming removed 3 bases from V and 0 bases from J, with 6 bases in between. There are 13 residues in the CDR3. The CDR3 loop is CASSFRDSYEQYF. CDR3 in DNA: TGTGCCAGCAGCTTCCGGGACTCCTACGAGCAGTACTTC.

This chain uses TRBV10-1 with TRBJ2-2; a possible D gene is TRBD1 (6 bases). Germline assignment: CDR1 WNHNN and CDR2 SYGVQD (reference sequence). This CDR3 spans 16 amino acids. Trimming removed 1 base at V and 1 base at J, with 10 bases between. CDR3 sequence (DNA): TGCGCCAGCAGTGAGTGGGGGACACTGAACACCGGGGAGCTGTTTTTT. It translates to CASSEWGTLNTGELFF.

This clone was detected only once. The chain is built from TRBV18 and TRBJ1-4; TRBD1 is a possible D gene (5 bases). V gave up 3 bases and J gave up 5 bases, with 13 bases separating them. This CDR3 region has 15 residues. Germline-derived CDR1 and CDR2 are KGHSH and LQKENI. CDR3 nucleotides: TGTGCCAGCTCACCTCCGGGACTGCTCAATGAAAAACTGTTTTTT. Translation: CASSPPGLLNEKLFF.

The chain links TRBV9 to TRBJ1-1; 7 positions match TRBD1. Germline V gene sequence: CDR1 SGDLS, CDR2 YYNGEE. V gave up 0 bases and J gave up 3 bases; unmatched junction bases: 8. This CDR3 is 16 amino acids long. The CDR3 DNA reads TGTGCCAGCAGCGTAGAAGGGGGGACAGAATACACTGAAGCTTTCTTT. Translation gives CASSVEGGTEYTEAFF.